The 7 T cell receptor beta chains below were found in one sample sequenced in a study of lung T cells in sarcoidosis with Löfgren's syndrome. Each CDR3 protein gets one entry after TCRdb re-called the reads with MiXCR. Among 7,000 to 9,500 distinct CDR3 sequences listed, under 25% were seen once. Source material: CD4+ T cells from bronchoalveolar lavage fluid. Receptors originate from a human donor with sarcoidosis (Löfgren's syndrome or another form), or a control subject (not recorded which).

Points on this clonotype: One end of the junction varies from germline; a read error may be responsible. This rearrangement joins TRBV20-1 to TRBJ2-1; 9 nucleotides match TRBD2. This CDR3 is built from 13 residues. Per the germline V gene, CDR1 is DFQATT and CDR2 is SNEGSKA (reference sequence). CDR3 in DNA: TGCAGTGTTCAGCGGGGGGTCAGGAATGAGCAGTTCTTT. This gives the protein CSVQRGVRNEQFF.

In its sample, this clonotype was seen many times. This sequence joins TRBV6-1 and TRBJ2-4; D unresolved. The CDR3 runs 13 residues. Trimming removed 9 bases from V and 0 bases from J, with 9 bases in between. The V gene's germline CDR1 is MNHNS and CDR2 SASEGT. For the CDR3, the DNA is TGTGCCAGTACCGGTCTAGCCAAAAACATTCAGTACTTC. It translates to CASTGLAKNIQYF.

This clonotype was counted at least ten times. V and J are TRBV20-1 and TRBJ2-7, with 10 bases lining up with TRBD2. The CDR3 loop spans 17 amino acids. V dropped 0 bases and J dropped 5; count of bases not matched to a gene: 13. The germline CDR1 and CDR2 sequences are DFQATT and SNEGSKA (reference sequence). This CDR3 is CSARDRLVAGGVDEQYF. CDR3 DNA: TGCAGTGCTAGAGATCGATTAGTAGCGGGGGGTGTTGACGAGCAGTACTTC.

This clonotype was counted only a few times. In nucleotides, the CDR3 is TGTGCCAGCAGCCGACTGCGGGGGAGGGGGTACGAGCAGTACTTC. Translated: CASSRLRGRGYEQYF. V gene TRBV3-1 combines with J gene TRBJ2-7; maybe TRBD2 (7 bases). The V gene lost 4 bases and the J gene lost 4 bases, with 17 bases spanning the gap. The length of the CDR3 is 15 residues. Per germline, CDR1 LGHDT and CDR2 YNNKEL (reference sequence).

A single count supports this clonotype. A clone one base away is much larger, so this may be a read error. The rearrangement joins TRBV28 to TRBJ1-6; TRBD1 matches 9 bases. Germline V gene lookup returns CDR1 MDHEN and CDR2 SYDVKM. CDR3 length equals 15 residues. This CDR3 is CAGSPRDRVNSPLHF. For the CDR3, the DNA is TGTGCCGGCAGTCCACGGGACAGGGTAAATTCACCCCTCCACTTT. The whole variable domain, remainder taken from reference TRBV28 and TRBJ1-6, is DVKVTQSSRYLVKRTGEKVFLECVQDMDHENMFWYRQDPGLGLRLIYFSYDVKMKEKGDIPEGYSVSREKKERFSLILESASTNQTSMYLCAGSPRDRVNSPLHFGNGTRLTVT.

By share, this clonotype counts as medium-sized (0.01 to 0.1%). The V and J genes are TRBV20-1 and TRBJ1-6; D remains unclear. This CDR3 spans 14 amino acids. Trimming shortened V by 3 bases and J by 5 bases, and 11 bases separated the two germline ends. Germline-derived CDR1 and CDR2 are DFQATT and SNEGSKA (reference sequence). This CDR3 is CSASSGPDNSPLHF. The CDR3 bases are TGCAGTGCTAGCTCCGGACCGGATAATTCACCCCTCCACTTT.

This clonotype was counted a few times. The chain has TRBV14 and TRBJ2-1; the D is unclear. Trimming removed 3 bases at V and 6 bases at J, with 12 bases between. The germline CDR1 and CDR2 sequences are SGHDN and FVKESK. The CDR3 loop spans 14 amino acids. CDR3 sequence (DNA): TGTGCCAGCAGCCAGTTAGGCCTGATCAATGAGCAGTTCTTC. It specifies CASSQLGLINEQFF.